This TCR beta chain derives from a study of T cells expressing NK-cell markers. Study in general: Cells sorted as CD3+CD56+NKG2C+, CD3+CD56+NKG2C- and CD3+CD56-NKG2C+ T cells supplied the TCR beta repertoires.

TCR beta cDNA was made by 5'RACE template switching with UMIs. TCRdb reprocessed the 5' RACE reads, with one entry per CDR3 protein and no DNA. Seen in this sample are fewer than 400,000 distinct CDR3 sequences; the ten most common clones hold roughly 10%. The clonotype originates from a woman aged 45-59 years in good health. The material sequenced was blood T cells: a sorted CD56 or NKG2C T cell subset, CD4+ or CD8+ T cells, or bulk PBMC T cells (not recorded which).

Here the CDR3 reads CASTRDRNNSPLHF. This rearrangement joins TRBV2 to TRBJ1-6; the D call of TRBD1 rests on TCRdb alone, since no DNA is present to check it. The CDR3 is 14 amino acids. CDR1 is SNHLY and CDR2 is FYNNEI in the germline V gene.